The next 14 T cell receptor beta chains were all read from a single sample in a study of T-cell memory formation after mild COVID-19. MiXCR, applied by TCRdb to the 5' RACE reads, yields one record per CDR3 protein. This table holds about 350,000 distinct CDR3 sequences, around 13% found once. The sequencing input was PBMCs or a T cell subset sorted from them (not recorded which). These receptors were obtained from a man between 18 and 29 years old who had mild COVID-19 (a few samples of this study predate the infection). Cell type and time point are not known.

The V call is TRBV10-2, the J call TRBJ1-1, with TRBD1 identical over 9 bases. Per the germline V gene, CDR1 is WSHSY and CDR2 is SAAADI. Trimming cost V 8 bases and J 5 bases; bases outside gene matches: 6. The CDR3 covers 13 residues. CDR3 loop: CASGQGKETEAFF. Here the CDR3 DNA reads TGCGCCAGCGGACAGGGGAAGGAGACTGAAGCTTTCTTT.

The chain couples TRBV7-3 to TRBJ2-2; no clear D gene. The CDR3 consists of 16 residues. The V end was cut by 1 base, the J end by 0 bases, with 9 bases between. Per the germline V gene, CDR1 is SGHTA and CDR2 is FQGTGA. The CDR3 bases are TGTGCCAGCAGCTTAAAGGCAGGCGCGAACACCGGGGAGCTGTTTTTT. Encoded protein: CASSLKAGANTGELFF.

The J gene is TRBJ2-3, the V gene TRBV4-2; 11 nucleotides line up with TRBD2. CDR1 is LGHNA, CDR2 YNFKEQ, per germline. The CDR3 is 16 amino acids. Germline trimming cut 0 bases from V and 4 bases from J; bases unmatched to any gene: 3. The CDR3: CASSQDSSGGSDTQYF. The DNA for the CDR3 is TGTGCCAGCAGCCAAGATTCTAGCGGGGGGTCAGATACGCAGTATTTT.

The chain has TRBV7-6 and TRBJ2-6, with D possibly TRBD2 on 5 matching bases. The CDR3 covers 15 residues. Germline V CDR1 and CDR2: SGHVS, FNYEAQ. The V gene lost 3 bases and the J gene lost 2 bases, with 8 bases spanning the gap. The CDR3 DNA reads as TGTGCCAGCAGCTTGGAGGTACCTGGGGCCAACGTCCTGACTTTC. It is translated as CASSLEVPGANVLTF.

This chain uses TRBV4-3 with TRBJ1-3; D not resolved. CDR3 length equals 12 residues. Germline loops: CDR1 LGHNA, CDR2 YSLEER. V dropped 3 bases and J dropped 1 base, with 1 base sitting between them. This CDR3 is CASSQSGNTIYF. The DNA for the CDR3 is TGCGCCAGCAGCCAGTCTGGAAACACCATATATTTT.

Only a few counts were recorded for this clonotype. The V and J genes are TRBV3-1 and TRBJ2-3, with D unresolved. The CDR3 totals 13 residues. With 1 base removed from V and 8 bases from J, the gap between germline ends came to 10 bases. The germline CDR1 and CDR2 sequences are LGHDT and YNNKEL (reference sequence). This CDR3 is CASSQGETRTQYF. The CDR3 nucleotides read TGTGCCAGCAGCCAAGGAGAGACTCGTACGCAGTATTTT.

The genes are TRBV7-2 and TRBJ2-5; possibly TRBD1 for D (6 bases). V was trimmed by 1 base and J by 5 bases, leaving 11 bases between them. There are 14 residues in the CDR3. Germline lookup yields CDR1 SGHTA and CDR2 FQGNSA. The CDR3 sequence is CASSLGRGRETQYF. The DNA of the CDR3 is TGTGCCAGCAGCTTAGGCAGGGGTAGGGAGACCCAGTACTTC.

The chain recombines TRBV7-2 with TRBJ2-1, with 12 bases fitting TRBD2. The CDR3 totals 17 residues. Germline CDR1 SGHTA, CDR2 FQGNSA. Losses at the gene ends were 5 bases for V and 7 bases for J; bases not matched to a gene: 12. The CDR3 DNA reads as TGTGCCAGCAGCCCCCCGGCCGCACTAGCGGGGGGTAATGAGCAGTTCTTC. Translating it yields CASSPPAALAGGNEQFF.

This clonotype was recorded a few times. A much more abundant neighbour one base away suggests this may be a read error. J is TRBJ1-1 and V is TRBV7-9; a possible D gene is TRBD1 (5 bases). The germline V gene encodes CDR1 SEHNR and CDR2 FQNEAQ (reference sequence). The CDR3 spans 14 residues. The CDR3 sequence is CASSASSGSTESFF. The DNA for the CDR3 is TGTGCCAGCAGCGCATCGTCAGGGAGCACTGAATCTTTCTTT.

In its sample, this clonotype was seen many times. The chain employs TRBV2 and TRBJ1-3; D remains ambiguous. The CDR3 has 13 amino acids. Germline lookup yields CDR1 SNHLY and CDR2 FYNNEI. The V and J ends lost 1 base and 0 bases respectively, with 1 base between them. The CDR3: CASSEGSGNTIYF. In nucleotides, the CDR3 is TGTGCCAGCAGTGAAGGCTCTGGAAACACCATATATTTT.

The chain employs TRBV7-9 and TRBJ1-2, with a possible D match to TRBD1 (5 bases). With 5 bases removed from V and 9 bases from J, the gap between germline ends came to 19 bases. Germline CDR1 and CDR2: SEHNR and FQNEAQ (reference sequence). This CDR3 spans 14 amino acids. CDR3 in DNA: TGTGCCAGCAGCCCGCCGGGGACGACCAATAGCTACACCTTC. Translating gives CASSPPGTTNSYTF.

This clonotype has a handful of counts. The J gene is TRBJ2-3, the V gene TRBV5-1; no clear D gene. Germline V gene sequence: CDR1 SGHRS, CDR2 YFSETQ. The CDR3 contains 16 residues. Trimming cost V 3 bases and J 2 bases, with 16 bases left between them. This chain's CDR3 is CASSYDPLGVTDTQYF. In DNA form, the CDR3 reads TGCGCCAGCAGCTACGATCCCCTAGGAGTCACAGATACGCAGTATTTT. The full variable domain, its missing parts supplied by reference TRBV5-1 and TRBJ2-3, is KAGVTQTPRYLIKTRGQQVTLSCSPISGHRSVSWYQQTPGQGLQFLFEYFSETQRNKGNFPGRFSGRQFSNSRSEMNVSTLELGDSALYLCASSYDPLGVTDTQYFGPGTRLTVL.

There are a few counts of this clonotype. V and J are TRBV20-1 and TRBJ2-3, with 10 nucleotides matching TRBD2. The length of the CDR3 is 15 residues. Germline lookup yields CDR1 DFQATT and CDR2 SNEGSKA (reference sequence). The V gene end was trimmed by 3 bases and the J gene end by 4 bases; junction bases not matched to a gene: 7. For the CDR3, the DNA is TGCAGTGCTAGCGGGTTAGCGGGGGGTCCAGATACGCAGTATTTT. Protein sequence: CSASGLAGGPDTQYF.

The V call is TRBV6-6, the J call TRBJ1-2; no clear D. Germline CDR1 is MNHNY and CDR2 is SVGAGI (reference sequence). V gave up 1 base and J gave up 8 bases, with 8 bases separating them. The CDR3 totals 12 residues. DNA of the CDR3: TGTGCCAGCAGTTACTGGGATAGCGGCTACACCTTC. Its protein product is CASSYWDSGYTF.